This TCR beta chain was recovered during a study of blood T cell repertoires in COVID-19. Background on the study: Sources were T cells, B-cell-depleted T cells, or PBMCs; the material itself was cDNA or gDNA.

The germline V gene encodes CDR1 WNHNN and CDR2 SYGVQD (reference sequence). The CDR3 contains 13 residues. V dropped 4 bases and J dropped 3; count of bases not matched to a gene: 2. With respect to this clone: Distinct nucleotide sequences in the sample also encode this CDR3.

In the original processing: Amplification with reference gene primers provided the estimates of nucleated cell counts. Libraries were prepared by immunoSEQ multiplex PCR; TCRdb keeps only in-frame clonotypes and omits some of them. The DNA was the basis for D and trimming; V, J and clone size are from that table. The data show approximately 150,000 clones, with roughly 87% seen just once and more than 1.5% held by the top ten. The sample taken for sequencing was peripheral blood. This sequence joins TRBV10-1 and TRBJ1-2, with TRBD1 matching 7 bases. This sequence was found in a woman in her fifties or sixties with acute or convalescent COVID-19. In nucleotides, the CDR3 is TGCGCCAGCAGTGCCGGGACAGACTATGGCTACACCTTC. This encodes CASSAGTDYGYTF.